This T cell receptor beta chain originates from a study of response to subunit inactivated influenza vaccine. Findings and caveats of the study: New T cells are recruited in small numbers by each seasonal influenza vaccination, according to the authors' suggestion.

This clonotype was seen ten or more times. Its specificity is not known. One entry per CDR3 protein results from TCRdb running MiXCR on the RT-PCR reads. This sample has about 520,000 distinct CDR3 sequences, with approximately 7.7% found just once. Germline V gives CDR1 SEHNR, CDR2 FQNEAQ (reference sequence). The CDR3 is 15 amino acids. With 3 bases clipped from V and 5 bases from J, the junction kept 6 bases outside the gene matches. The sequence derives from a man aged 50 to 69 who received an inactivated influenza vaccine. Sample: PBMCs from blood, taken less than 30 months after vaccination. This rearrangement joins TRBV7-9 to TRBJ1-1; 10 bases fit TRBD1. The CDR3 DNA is TGTGCCAGCAGCTTGGACAGGGACAGGGGTACTGAAGCTTTCTTT. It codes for CASSLDRDRGTEAFF.